These 20 T cell receptor beta chains share one sample of origin, sequenced in a study of regulatory T cells in long-lasting Graves disease. Time point defined: persistent/refractory GD, antithyroid drugs over 5 years with positive TRAb. From RNA extracted from PBMCs, the TCR library was made. Library construction for TCR beta used iRepertoire HTBI primers and Arm-PCR of CDR3 regions. TCRdb ran MiXCR on the multiplex PCR reads and lists one entry per CDR3 protein. The sample contains hundreds of thousands of distinct CDR3 sequences, 20% of which appear only once. The material was peripheral blood mononuclear cells (PBMCs), obtained when the disease was refractory, from a patient treated with antithyroid drugs. These receptors were taken from a female donor with Graves disease.

This clonotype occurred many times. CDR3 loop: CASSFGGLGSPLHF. The CDR3 DNA reads as TGTGCCAGCAGTTTTGGGGGCCTTGGTTCACCCCTCCACTTT. This chain links TRBV27 with TRBJ1-6; TRBD1 is a possible D gene (6 bases). The CDR3 has 14 amino acids. Trimming pared 3 bases from V and 9 bases from J, leaving 12 bases between. The germline CDR1 and CDR2 sequences are MNHEY and SMNVEV (reference sequence).

The V gene is TRBV11-3, the J gene TRBJ2-3, with TRBD2 identical over 12 bases. The junction had 6 bases not matched to a gene; V was cut back by 3 bases and J by 8 bases. The CDR3 has 15 residues. The V gene's germline CDR1 is SGHNT and CDR2 YENEEA. The CDR3 protein is CASSLTSGSGRTQYF. For the CDR3, the DNA is TGTGCCAGCAGCTTGACTAGCGGGAGCGGACGTACGCAGTATTTT. The full variable domain, in which reference TRBV11-3 and TRBJ2-3 provide the parts outside the CDR3, is EAGVVQSPRYKIIEKKQPVAFWCNPISGHNTLYWYLQNLGQGPELLIRYENEEAVDDSQLPKDRFSAERLKGVDSTLKIQPAELGDSAVYLCASSLTSGSGRTQYFGPGTRLTVL.

This clonotype was found many times. V usage is TRBV12-3 or TRBV12-4 and J usage is TRBJ2-7; 8 positions match TRBD2. The CDR3 has 14 residues. The V gene end was trimmed by 2 bases and the J gene end by 6 bases; junction bases not matched to a gene: 6. CDR3 bases: TGTGCCAGCAGTTTATGGCGGGGGGAGGGCGAGCAGTACTTC. Protein: CASSLWRGEGEQYF.

This clonotype was seen just once. J is TRBJ2-5 and V is TRBV4-2, with 8 bases identical to TRBD2. With V trimmed by 8 bases and J by 5 bases, 7 bases remained unmatched. Germline CDR1 LGHNA, CDR2 YNFKEQ. This CDR3 contains 13 residues. The CDR3 protein is CASSGTRRETQYF. Written as DNA, the CDR3 is TGTGCCAGCTCCGGGACTAGAAGGGAGACCCAGTACTTC.

In this sample, this clonotype turned up many times. This chain links TRBV12-3 or TRBV12-4 with TRBJ2-7; D gene uncertain. Deletions cut 3 bases from V and 3 bases from J, with 12 bases between. The CDR3 contains 14 residues. CDR3 region: CASSFKARVYEQYF. The CDR3 nucleotides are TGTGCCAGCAGTTTCAAGGCTAGGGTCTACGAGCAGTACTTC.

This clonotype was picked up a small number of times. The chain has TRBV4-1 and TRBJ1-1; TRBD1 agrees at 7 bases. CDR1 and CDR2 from the germline V gene are MGHRA and YSYEKL. The CDR3 spans 16 residues. With V trimmed by 3 bases and J by 2 bases, 9 bases remained unmatched. The DNA of the CDR3 is TGCGCCAGCAGCCAGAGAACAGGGGCCCTTAACACTGAAGCTTTCTTT. Translation gives CASSQRTGALNTEAFF.

This clonotype was counted ten times or more. This chain uses TRBV2 with TRBJ1-5, with D possibly TRBD1 on 5 matching bases. The V end was cut by 1 base, the J end by 0 bases, with 10 bases between. This CDR3 has 16 amino acids. Germline V gives CDR1 SNHLY, CDR2 FYNNEI. The CDR3 reads CASSEGGRRSNQPQHF. In nucleotides, the CDR3 is TGTGCCAGCAGTGAAGGGGGCAGGCGTAGCAATCAGCCCCAGCATTTT.

The V call is TRBV20-1, the J call TRBJ1-6, with D possibly TRBD1 on 6 matching bases. The germline CDR1 and CDR2 sequences are DFQATT and SNEGSKA (reference sequence). The ends were cut back, 1 base at V and 3 bases at J, with 10 bases in the middle. The CDR3 has 15 residues. CDR3 sequence: CSARVTGIYNSPLHF. CDR3 in DNA: TGCAGTGCTAGAGTAACAGGGATCTATAATTCACCCCTCCACTTT.

In this sample, this clonotype turned up many times. The V and J genes are TRBV29-1 and TRBJ2-2, with D possibly being TRBD1 or TRBD2 (5 bases each). CDR3 size: 11 residues. Germline V lookup: CDR1 SQVTM, CDR2 ANQGSEA. The CDR3 loop is CGGAALGELFF. The DNA of the CDR3 is TGCGGGGGAGCGGCCCTCGGGGAGCTGTTTTTT.

The J gene is TRBJ2-1, the V gene TRBV27, with 7 bases matching TRBD2. The germline CDR1 and CDR2 sequences are MNHEY and SMNVEV (reference sequence). This CDR3 spans 15 amino acids. The V segment lost 3 bases and the J segment 3 bases; nucleotides outside the gene matches: 5. The CDR3 coding sequence is TGTGCCAGCAGTTTCGCGGGAGTTGGCTACAATGAGCAGTTCTTC. This codes for CASSFAGVGYNEQFF.

V and J are TRBV28 and TRBJ2-7, with 9 bases matching TRBD1. CDR3 length equals 18 residues. V dropped 2 bases and J dropped 0; count of bases not matched to a gene: 11. The V gene's germline CDR1 is MDHEN and CDR2 SYDVKM. CDR3 region: CASSLVRSDRGVSYEQYF. The DNA for the CDR3 is TGTGCCAGCAGTTTAGTACGTTCGGACAGGGGAGTCTCCTACGAGCAGTACTTC. Drawing the rest from reference TRBV28 and TRBJ2-7, the complete variable domain is DVKVTQSSRYLVKRTGEKVFLECVQDMDHENMFWYRQDPGLGLRLIYFSYDVKMKEKGDIPEGYSVSREKKERFSLILESASTNQTSMYLCASSLVRSDRGVSYEQYFGPGTRLTVT.

This clonotype was counted a few times. The DNA of the CDR3 is TGTGCCAGCAGCGCTATGACAGGCGCCTATGGCTACACCTTC. This translates into CASSAMTGAYGYTF. J is TRBJ1-2 and V is TRBV9; D is perhaps TRBD1 (6 bases). The CDR3 has 14 amino acids. Trimming left V 3 bases short and J 4 bases short, with 13 bases between. In germline, CDR1 is SGDLS, CDR2 YYNGEE.

Notes on this clonotype: A much larger clone lies a single base off, so this may be a read error. The genes are TRBV12-3 or TRBV12-4 and TRBJ1-2; D remains ambiguous. The CDR3 has 13 residues. CDR3 sequence reads: CASTPGVNYGHTF. In DNA form, the CDR3 reads TGTGCCAGCACCCCTGGGGTTAACTATGGCCACACCTTC.

This clonotype was counted many times. The chain has TRBV28 and TRBJ1-4; possible D gene TRBD1, 6 bases. V was cut by 4 bases and J by 1 base, with 7 bases left in between. The CDR3 loop spans 14 amino acids. Germline V lookup: CDR1 MDHEN, CDR2 SYDVKM. The CDR3: CASSYRVTNEKLFF. In DNA, the CDR3 is TGTGCCAGCAGTTACAGGGTAACTAATGAAAAACTGTTTTTT.

This clonotype has ten or more counts. The chain uses TRBV2 and TRBJ1-2, with no clear D. The CDR3 runs 15 residues. Trimming stripped 6 bases from V and 0 bases from J, with 14 bases between. The germline V gene encodes CDR1 SNHLY and CDR2 FYNNEI. The CDR3 coding sequence is TGTGCCAGCAGGGGATGGTCTGAAGCTAACTATGGCTACACCTTC. Translated, it gives CASRGWSEANYGYTF.

This clonotype was counted only a few times. This clone may be a read error of a much larger clone one base away. The chain joins TRBV28 to TRBJ1-6, with 8 bases lining up with TRBD1. CDR1 and CDR2 from the germline V gene are MDHEN and SYDVKM. The CDR3 is 15 amino acids. DNA of the CDR3: TGTGGCAGCAGTAACTCAGGGGGCGTTAATTCACCCCTCCACTTT. As protein: CGSSNSGGVNSPLHF.

This clonotype has ten or more counts. This chain joins TRBV12-3 or TRBV12-4 and TRBJ1-1; D is undetermined. This CDR3 has 14 residues. The V and J ends lost 4 bases and 1 base respectively, with 10 bases between them. This chain's CDR3 is CASSSADWNTEAFF. CDR3 DNA: TGTGCCAGCAGTTCCGCGGACTGGAACACTGAAGCTTTCTTT.

This clonotype has ten or more counts. The rearrangement joins TRBV10-3 to TRBJ2-7; possibly TRBD1 for D (6 bases). Trimming stripped 3 bases from V and 0 bases from J, with 9 bases between. Germline V gene data show CDR1 as ENHRY and CDR2 as SYGVKD. The CDR3 runs to 14 residues. This CDR3 is CAISEEQGSYEQYF. CDR3 nucleotides: TGTGCCATCAGTGAAGAACAGGGCTCCTACGAGCAGTACTTC.

On this clonotype: A single base is all that separates this from a far larger clone, so a read error is likely. The CDR3 loop reads CAGRLAQETQYF. CDR3 nucleotides: TGTGCCGGCAGACTAGCCCAAGAGACCCAGTACTTC. This rearrangement joins TRBV2 to TRBJ2-5, with 7 bases fitting TRBD2. CDR3 size: 12 residues. Germline loops: CDR1 SNHLY, CDR2 FYNNEI.

This clonotype has a handful of counts. V and J are TRBV4-1 and TRBJ2-4, with TRBD1 identical over 9 bases. There are 16 residues in the CDR3. The V gene's germline CDR1 is MGHRA and CDR2 YSYEKL. The trim removed 4 bases at V and 0 bases at J, leaving 4 bases unmatched. The CDR3 sequence: CASSPGQGLAKNIQYF. The CDR3 nucleotides are TGCGCCAGCAGCCCGGGACAGGGACTAGCCAAAAACATTCAGTACTTC.